The 6 T cell receptor beta chains presented below share a single source sample, sequenced in a study of T cell repertoires in cytomegalovirus infection. Using its own MiXCR run on the reads, TCRdb lists one record per CDR3 protein. This table has hundreds of thousands of distinct CDR3 sequences, approximately 31% appearing once. These receptors' targets are unknown. The sample in question was cultured CD8+ T cells from PBMCs, obtained from culture after CMV antigen stimulation. These receptors came from a human donor in good health (CMV status not recorded). Some clones in this sample may be carry-over from other donors' samples.

V and J are TRBV11-2 and TRBJ2-1; no clear D gene. The germline V gene encodes CDR1 SGHAT and CDR2 FQNNGV. The V gene lost 1 base and the J gene lost 9 bases, with 13 bases spanning the gap. The CDR3 has 14 amino acids. The CDR3 DNA is TGTGCCAGCAGCTTAGCCCCGGGTGGGCGTGAGCAGTTCTTC. Translated, it gives CASSLAPGGREQFF.

There are many counts of this clonotype. V usage is TRBV19 and J usage is TRBJ2-1; TRBD1 agrees at 9 bases. This CDR3 contains 16 residues. The trim removed 7 bases at V and 7 bases at J, leaving 14 bases unmatched. The germline gives CDR1 LNHDA, CDR2 SQIVND (reference sequence). The CDR3, as DNA: TGTGCCAGTACCGAGTCCTCCGGGACAGGGTTGAATGAGCAGTTCTTC. Translating it yields CASTESSGTGLNEQFF.

This sequence joins TRBV9 and TRBJ2-3; 10 positions agree with TRBD2. Germline CDR1 SGDLS, CDR2 YYNGEE. The trim removed 2 bases at V and 6 bases at J, leaving 9 bases unmatched. This CDR3 has 16 residues. CDR3 sequence: CASSVASGGLRDTQYF. DNA of the CDR3: TGTGCCAGCAGCGTGGCTAGCGGGGGCCTCCGGGATACGCAGTATTTT.

The V gene is TRBV12-3 or TRBV12-4, the J gene TRBJ1-6; perhaps TRBD1 as D (5 bases). Trimming took off 3 bases at V and 10 bases at J, with 19 bases between the two ends. This CDR3 has 16 amino acids. CDR3 sequence: CASSFITRGADSPLHF. In DNA form, the CDR3 reads TGTGCCAGCAGTTTCATTACGCGGGGCGCTGACTCACCCCTCCACTTT.

In nucleotides, the CDR3 is TGTGCCAGCAGCCAATGGAGCACGGCTAATGAAAAACTGTTTTTT. It yields the protein CASSQWSTANEKLFF. The rearrangement uses TRBV4-2 and TRBJ1-4; D gene unclear. CDR3 length equals 15 residues. The V gene lost 2 bases and the J gene lost 3 bases, with 10 bases spanning the gap. Germline CDR1 is LGHNA and CDR2 is YNFKEQ.

The chain is built from TRBV27 and TRBJ1-1; 8 positions match TRBD1. The trim removed 6 bases at V and 4 bases at J, leaving 7 bases unmatched. The CDR3 runs to 14 residues. Germline V gene sequence: CDR1 MNHEY, CDR2 SMNVEV (reference sequence). CDR3 in DNA: TGTGCCAGCAGCTTGGTCGGGACAGGCACTGAAGCTTTCTTT. As protein: CASSLVGTGTEAFF.